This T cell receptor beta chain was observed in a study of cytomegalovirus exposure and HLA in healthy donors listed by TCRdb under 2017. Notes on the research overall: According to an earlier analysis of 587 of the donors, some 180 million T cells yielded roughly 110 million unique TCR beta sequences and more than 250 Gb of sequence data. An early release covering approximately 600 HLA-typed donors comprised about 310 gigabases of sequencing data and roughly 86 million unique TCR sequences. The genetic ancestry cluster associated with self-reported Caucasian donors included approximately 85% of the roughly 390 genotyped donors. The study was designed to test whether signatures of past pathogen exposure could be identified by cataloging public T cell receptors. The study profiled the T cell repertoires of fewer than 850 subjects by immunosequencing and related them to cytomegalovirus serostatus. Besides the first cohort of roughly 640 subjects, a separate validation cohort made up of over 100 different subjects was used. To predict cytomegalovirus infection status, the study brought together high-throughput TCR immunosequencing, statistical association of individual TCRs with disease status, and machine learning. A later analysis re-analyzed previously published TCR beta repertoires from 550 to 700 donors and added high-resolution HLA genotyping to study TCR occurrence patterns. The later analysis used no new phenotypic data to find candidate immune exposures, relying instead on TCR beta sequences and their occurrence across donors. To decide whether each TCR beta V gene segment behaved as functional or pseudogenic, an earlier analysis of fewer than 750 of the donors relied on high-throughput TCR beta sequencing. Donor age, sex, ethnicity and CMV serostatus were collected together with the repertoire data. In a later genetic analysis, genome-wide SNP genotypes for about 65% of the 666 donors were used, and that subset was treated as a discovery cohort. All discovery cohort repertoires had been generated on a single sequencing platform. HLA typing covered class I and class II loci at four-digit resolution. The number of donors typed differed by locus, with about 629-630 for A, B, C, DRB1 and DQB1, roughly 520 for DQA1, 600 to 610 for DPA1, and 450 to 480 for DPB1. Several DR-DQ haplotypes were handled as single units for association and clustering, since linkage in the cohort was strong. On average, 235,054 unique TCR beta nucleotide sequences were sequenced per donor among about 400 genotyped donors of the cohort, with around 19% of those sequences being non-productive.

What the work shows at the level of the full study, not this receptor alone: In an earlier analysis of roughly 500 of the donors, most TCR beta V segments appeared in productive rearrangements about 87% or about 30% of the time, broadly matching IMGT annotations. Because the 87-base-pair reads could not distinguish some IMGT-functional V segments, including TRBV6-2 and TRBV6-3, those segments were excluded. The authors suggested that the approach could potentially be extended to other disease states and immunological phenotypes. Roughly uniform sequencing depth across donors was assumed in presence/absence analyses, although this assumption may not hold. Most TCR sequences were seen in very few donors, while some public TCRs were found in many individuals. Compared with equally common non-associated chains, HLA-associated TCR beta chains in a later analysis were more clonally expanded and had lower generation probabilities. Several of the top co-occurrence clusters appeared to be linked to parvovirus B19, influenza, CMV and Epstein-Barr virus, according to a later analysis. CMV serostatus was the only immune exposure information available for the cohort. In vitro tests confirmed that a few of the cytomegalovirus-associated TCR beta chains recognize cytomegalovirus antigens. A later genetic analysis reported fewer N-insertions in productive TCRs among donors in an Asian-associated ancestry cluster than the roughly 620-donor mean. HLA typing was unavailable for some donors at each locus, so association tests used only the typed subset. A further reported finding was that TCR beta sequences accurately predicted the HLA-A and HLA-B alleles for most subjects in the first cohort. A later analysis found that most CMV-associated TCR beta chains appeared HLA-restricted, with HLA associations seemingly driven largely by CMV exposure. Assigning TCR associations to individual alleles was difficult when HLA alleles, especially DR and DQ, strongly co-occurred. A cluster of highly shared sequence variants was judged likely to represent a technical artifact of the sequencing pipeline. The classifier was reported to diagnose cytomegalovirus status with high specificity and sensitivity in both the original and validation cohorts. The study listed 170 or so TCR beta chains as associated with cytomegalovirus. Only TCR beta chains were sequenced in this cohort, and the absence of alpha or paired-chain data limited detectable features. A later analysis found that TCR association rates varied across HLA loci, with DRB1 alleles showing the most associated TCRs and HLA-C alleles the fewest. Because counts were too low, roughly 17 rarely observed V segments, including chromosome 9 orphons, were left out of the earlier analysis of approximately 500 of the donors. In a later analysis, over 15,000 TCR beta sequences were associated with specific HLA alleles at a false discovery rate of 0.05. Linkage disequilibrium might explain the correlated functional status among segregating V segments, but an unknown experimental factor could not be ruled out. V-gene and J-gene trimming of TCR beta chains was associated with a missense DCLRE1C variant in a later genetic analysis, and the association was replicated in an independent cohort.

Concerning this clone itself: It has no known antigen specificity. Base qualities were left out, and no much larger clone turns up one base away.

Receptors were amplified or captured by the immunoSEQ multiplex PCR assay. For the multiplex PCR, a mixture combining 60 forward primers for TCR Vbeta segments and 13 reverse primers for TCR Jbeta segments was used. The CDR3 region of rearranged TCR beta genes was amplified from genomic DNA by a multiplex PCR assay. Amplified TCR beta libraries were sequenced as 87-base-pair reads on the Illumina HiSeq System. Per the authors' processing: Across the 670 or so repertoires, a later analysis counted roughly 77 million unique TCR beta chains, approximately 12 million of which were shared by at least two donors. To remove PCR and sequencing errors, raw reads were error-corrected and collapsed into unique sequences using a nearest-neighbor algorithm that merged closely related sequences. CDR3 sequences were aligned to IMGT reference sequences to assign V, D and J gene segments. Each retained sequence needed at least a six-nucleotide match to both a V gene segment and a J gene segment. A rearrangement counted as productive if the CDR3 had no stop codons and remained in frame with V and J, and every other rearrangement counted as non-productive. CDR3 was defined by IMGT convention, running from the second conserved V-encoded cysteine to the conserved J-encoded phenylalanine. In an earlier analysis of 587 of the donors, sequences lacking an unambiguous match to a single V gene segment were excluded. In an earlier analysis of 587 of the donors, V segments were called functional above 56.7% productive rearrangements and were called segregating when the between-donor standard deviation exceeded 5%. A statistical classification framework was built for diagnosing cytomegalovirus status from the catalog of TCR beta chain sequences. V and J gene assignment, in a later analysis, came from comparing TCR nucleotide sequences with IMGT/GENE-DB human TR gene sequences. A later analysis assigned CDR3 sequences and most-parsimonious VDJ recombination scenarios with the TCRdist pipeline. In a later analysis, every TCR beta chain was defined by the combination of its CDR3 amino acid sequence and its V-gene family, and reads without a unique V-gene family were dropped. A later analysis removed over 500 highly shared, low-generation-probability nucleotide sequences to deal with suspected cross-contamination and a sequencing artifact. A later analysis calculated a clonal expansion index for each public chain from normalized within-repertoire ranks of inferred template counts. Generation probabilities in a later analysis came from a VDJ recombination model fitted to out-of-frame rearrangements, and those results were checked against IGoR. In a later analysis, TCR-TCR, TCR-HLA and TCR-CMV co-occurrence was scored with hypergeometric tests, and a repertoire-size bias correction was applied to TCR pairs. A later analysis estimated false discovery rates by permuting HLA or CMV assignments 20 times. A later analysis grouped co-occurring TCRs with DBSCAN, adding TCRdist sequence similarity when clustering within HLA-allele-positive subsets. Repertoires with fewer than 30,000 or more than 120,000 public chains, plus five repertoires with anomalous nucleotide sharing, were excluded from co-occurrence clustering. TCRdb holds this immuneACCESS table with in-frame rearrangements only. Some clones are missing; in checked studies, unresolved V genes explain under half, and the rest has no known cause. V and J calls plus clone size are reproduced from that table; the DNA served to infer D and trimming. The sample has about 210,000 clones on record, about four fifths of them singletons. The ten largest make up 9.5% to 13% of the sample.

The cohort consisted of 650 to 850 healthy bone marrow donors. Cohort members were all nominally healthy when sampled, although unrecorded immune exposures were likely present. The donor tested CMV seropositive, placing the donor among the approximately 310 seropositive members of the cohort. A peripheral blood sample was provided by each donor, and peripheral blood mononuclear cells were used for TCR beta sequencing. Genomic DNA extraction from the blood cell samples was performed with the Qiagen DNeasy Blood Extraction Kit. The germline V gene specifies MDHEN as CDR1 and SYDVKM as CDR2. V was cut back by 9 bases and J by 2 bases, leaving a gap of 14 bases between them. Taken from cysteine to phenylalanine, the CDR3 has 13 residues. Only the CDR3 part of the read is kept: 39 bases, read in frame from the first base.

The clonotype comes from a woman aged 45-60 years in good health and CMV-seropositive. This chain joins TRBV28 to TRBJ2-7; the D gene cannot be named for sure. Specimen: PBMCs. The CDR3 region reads CASNPADTYEQYF. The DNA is TGTGCCAGTAACCCGGCGGATACCTACGAGCAGTACTTC.